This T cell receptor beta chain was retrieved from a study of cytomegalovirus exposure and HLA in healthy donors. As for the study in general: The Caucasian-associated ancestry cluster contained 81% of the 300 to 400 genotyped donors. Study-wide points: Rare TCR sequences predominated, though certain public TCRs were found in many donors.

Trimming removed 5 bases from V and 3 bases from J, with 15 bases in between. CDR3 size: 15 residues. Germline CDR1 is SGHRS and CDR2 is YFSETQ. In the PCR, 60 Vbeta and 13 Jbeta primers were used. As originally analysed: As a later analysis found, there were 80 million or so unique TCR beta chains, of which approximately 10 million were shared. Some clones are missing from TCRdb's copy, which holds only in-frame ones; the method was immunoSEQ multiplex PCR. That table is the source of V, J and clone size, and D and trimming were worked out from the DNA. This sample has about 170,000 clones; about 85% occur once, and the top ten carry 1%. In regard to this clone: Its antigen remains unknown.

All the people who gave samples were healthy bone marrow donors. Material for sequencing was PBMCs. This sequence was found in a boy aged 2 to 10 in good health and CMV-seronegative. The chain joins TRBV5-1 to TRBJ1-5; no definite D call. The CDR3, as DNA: TGCGCCAGCAGTCTGGAGGGATTTGACAATCAGCCCCAGCATTTT. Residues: CASSLEGFDNQPQHF. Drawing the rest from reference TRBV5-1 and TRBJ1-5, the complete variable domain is KAGVTQTPRYLIKTRGQQVTLSCSPISGHRSVSWYQQTPGQGLQFLFEYFSETQRNKGNFPGRFSGRQFSNSRSEMNVSTLELGDSALYLCASSLEGFDNQPQHFGDGTRLSIL.